Listed below are T cell receptor beta chains from one sample, sequenced in a study of blood T cell repertoires in COVID-19. The table came from immunoSEQ multiplex PCR; TCRdb's copy has only in-frame clones and leaves some out. The data show 75,000 or so clones, less than 90% seen once. Sequencing used peripheral blood. These receptors originate from a man aged 50 to 60 with acute or convalescent COVID-19. The conserved cysteine and the conserved F or W are not part of the CDR3 here. A D gene is named only where the DNA matches it firmly. Size values are once, few and many counts, or a class for expanded clones, and some rows have none.

clone_size j_call d_call v_call cdr3_aa
. TRBJ1-6 . TRBV11-2 ASSFETGYNSPLH
once TRBJ1-3 . TRBV30 AWRQVSGNTIY
. TRBJ2-1 TRBD1 TRBV19 ASSIAATGVNEQF
. TRBJ2-5 . TRBV5-1 ASRATGRETQY
. TRBJ2-7 . TRBV11-3 ASSPRGTYEQY
. TRBJ2-7 TRBD1 TRBV24-1 ASAGQGNEQY
. TRBJ1-2 . TRBV30 AGLGLNYGYT
once TRBJ2-2 TRBD2 TRBV7-3 ASRTLASNTGELF
. TRBJ2-1 TRBD2 TRBV11-3 ASSLGLAGGPVNEQF
. TRBJ2-7 . TRBV6-2/TRBV6-3 ASSRSSYEQY
once TRBJ2-1 TRBD1 TRBV6-5 ASSQDRVSVEQF
. TRBJ1-2 . TRBV5-5 ASSLGLTSGGYT
. TRBJ1-2 TRBD1 TRBV28 ASSGTASYGYT
. TRBJ2-5 . TRBV7-3 ASSQQREETQY
. TRBJ1-2 TRBD1 TRBV4-3 ASSRPGQGIGYT
. TRBJ1-2 . TRBV6-1 ASSEDRARIYGYT
. TRBJ1-3 . TRBV7-2 ASSTNRVGTGNTIY
few TRBJ2-7 . TRBV5-1 ASSPMTGRIDEQY
once TRBJ1-2 . TRBV4-1 ASSQEGRANYGYT
few TRBJ2-7 TRBD1 TRBV30 AWGDSYEQY
. TRBJ2-1 TRBD2 TRBV19 ASRTNSGSLDEQF
. TRBJ2-5 TRBD2 TRBV28 ASSPSLAGAETQY
. TRBJ2-7 TRBD1 TRBV3-1/TRBV3-2 ASSQERHRGNEQY
. TRBJ1-5 . TRBV7-2 ASSLSSNQPQH
. TRBJ1-3 . TRBV6-5 ATQDSSGNTIY
. TRBJ1-2 . TRBV12-3/TRBV12-4 ASNDRSAYGYT
. TRBJ2-1 . TRBV19 ASSPMRQRYNEQF
. TRBJ2-2 TRBD2 TRBV19 ASSMETSGRAFRAGELF
. TRBJ1-5 . TRBV2 ASSVEGGGNQPQH
. TRBJ2-7 . TRBV11-2 ASSLSRLAGLQQY
. TRBJ2-2 . TRBV28 ASRSAGAGELF
. TRBJ1-1 TRBD1 TRBV10-1 ASSENRGRGSNTEAF
. TRBJ2-6 . TRBV5-1 ASSGSPGANVLT
once TRBJ2-7 TRBD2 TRBV19 ARLGEGEQY
. TRBJ1-5 . TRBV7-9 ASSLGGMETGNQPQH
. TRBJ2-7 TRBD1 TRBV6-2/TRBV6-3 ASSHDRGRTYEQY
. TRBJ2-2 TRBD2 TRBV7-2 ASSSTSGITNTGELF
. TRBJ1-2 TRBD1 TRBV6-5 ASTRRGTDDGYT
. TRBJ2-6 . TRBV29-1 SATDSGANVLT
. TRBJ1-6 . TRBV30 AWSVLAEGQPLH
. TRBJ2-1 TRBD2 TRBV30 AWSFGASGRAGSQF
. TRBJ2-1 . TRBV11-3 ASTQANEQF
. TRBJ2-5 TRBD1 TRBV27 ASSFGDRGETQY
. TRBJ1-1 . TRBV6-6 ASSSTTGDLEAF
once TRBJ1-5 TRBD1 TRBV18 ASSTTGGEGQPQH
. TRBJ2-1 . TRBV5-1 ASSLQGEQF
. TRBJ2-7 . TRBV6-5 ASIRDTGYEQY
. TRBJ2-2 TRBD2 TRBV14 ASSQTPGLASTGELF
. TRBJ1-2 . TRBV6-5 ASSYSQGNYGYT
. TRBJ2-7 TRBD2 TRBV10-3 AITSGQIYEQY
once TRBJ1-1 TRBD1 TRBV7-2 ASSQRPRGETEAF